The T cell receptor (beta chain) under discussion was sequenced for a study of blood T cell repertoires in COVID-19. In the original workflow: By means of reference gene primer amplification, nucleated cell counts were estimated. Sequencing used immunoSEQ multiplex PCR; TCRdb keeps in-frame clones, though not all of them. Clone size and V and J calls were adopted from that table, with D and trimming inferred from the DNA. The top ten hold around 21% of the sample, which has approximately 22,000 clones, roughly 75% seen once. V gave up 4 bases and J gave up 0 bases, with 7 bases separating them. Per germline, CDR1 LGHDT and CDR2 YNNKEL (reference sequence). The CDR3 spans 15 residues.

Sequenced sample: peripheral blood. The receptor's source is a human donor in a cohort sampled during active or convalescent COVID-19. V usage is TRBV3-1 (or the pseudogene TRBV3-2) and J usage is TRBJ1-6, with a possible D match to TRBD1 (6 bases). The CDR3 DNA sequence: TGTGCCAGCAGCCCGGACAGCTCCTATAATTCACCCCTCCACTTT. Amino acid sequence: CASSPDSSYNSPLHF.